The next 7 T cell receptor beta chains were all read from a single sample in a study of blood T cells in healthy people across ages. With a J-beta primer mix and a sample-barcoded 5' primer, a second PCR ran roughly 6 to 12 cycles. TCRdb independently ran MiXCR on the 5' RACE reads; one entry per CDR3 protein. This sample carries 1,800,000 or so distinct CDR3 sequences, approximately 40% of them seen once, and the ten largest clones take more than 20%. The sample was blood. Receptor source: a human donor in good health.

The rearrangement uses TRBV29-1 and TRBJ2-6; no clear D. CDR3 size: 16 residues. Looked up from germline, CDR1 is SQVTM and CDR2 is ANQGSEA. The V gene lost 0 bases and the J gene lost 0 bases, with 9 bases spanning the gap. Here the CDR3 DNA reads TGCAGCGTTGAAGAGGGCGGAATCTCTGGGGCCAACGTCCTGACTTTC. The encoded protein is CSVEEGGISGANVLTF.

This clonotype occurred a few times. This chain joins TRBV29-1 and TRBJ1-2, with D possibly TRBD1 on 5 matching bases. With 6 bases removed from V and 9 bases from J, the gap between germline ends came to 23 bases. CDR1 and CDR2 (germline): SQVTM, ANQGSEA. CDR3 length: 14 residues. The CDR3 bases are TGCAGCGTCGACTTAGTTCAGGGAAGCTTGAGCTACACCTTC. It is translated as CSVDLVQGSLSYTF.

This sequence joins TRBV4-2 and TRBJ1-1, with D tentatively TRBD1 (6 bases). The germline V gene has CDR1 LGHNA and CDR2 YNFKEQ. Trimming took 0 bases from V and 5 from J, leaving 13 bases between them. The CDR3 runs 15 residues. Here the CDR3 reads CASSQDPRGVTEAFF. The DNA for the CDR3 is TGTGCCAGCAGCCAAGATCCCAGGGGTGTGACTGAAGCTTTCTTT.

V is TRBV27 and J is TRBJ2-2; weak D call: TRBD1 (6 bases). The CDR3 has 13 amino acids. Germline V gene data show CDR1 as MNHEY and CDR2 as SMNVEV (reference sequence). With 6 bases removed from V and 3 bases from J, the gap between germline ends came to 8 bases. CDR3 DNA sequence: TGTGCCAGCAGCAGGGGTCACACCGGGGAGCTGTTTTTT. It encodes CASSRGHTGELFF.

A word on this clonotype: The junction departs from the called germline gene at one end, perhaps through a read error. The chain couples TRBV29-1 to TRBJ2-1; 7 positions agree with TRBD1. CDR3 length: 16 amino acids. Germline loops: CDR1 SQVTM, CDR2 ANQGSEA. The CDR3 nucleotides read TGCAGCGTTGAAGGTAAAGGGGGCTTCCTTTACAATGAGCGGTTCTTC. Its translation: CSVEGKGGFLYNERFF.

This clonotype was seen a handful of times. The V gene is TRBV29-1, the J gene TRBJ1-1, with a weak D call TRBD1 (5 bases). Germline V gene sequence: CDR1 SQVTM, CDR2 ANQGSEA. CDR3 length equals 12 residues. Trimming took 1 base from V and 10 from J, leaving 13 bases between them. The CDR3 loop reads CSVEGAQTAAFF. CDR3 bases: TGCAGCGTTGAAGGGGCCCAGACAGCAGCTTTCTTT.

The CDR3 spells CSALRHLNTGELFF. As DNA, the CDR3 is TGCAGTGCTCTGAGACACCTGAACACCGGGGAGCTGTTTTTT. This rearrangement joins TRBV20-1 to TRBJ2-2; D gene uncertain. V lost 5 bases to trimming and J lost 1 base, with 11 bases between them. Germline V gives CDR1 DFQATT, CDR2 SNEGSKA (reference sequence). The CDR3 runs 14 residues.